The rows below give T cell receptor beta chains drawn from one sample of a study of T cell changes during pregnancy in multiple sclerosis. The data were produced by immunoSEQ multiplex PCR, yet TCRdb's version contains in-frame clones alone and is incomplete. Among about 120,000 clones listed, approximately 94% were seen once. The sequences come from peripheral blood, collected before pregnancy. The receptors shown here come from a female donor with multiple sclerosis, enrolled in a pregnancy study. The CDR3 runs from the conserved cysteine through the conserved F or W. The order of the fields is clone size, V gene, J gene, D gene, CDR3 protein. The D gene is left open where the match is weak. The size entry is marked missing in some rows and otherwise reads once, few, many or a size class.

-,TRBV5-6,TRBJ2-7,-,CASSPGRVFEQYF
-,TRBV2,TRBJ1-2,-,CASSVGRTTYGYTF
-,TRBV5-1,TRBJ2-7,TRBD1,CASSLQGQASYEQYF
-,TRBV5-1,TRBJ2-2,-,CASSFAGSGELFF
once,TRBV5-4,TRBJ2-1,TRBD2,CASSLSPAGGLEQFF
-,TRBV18,TRBJ2-4,TRBD2,CASSPSRGGRLNIQYF
-,TRBV9,TRBJ2-3,TRBD1,CASSVIAGTGRADTQYF
-,TRBV18,TRBJ2-1,-,CASSPSAGNEQFF
-,TRBV7-9,TRBJ2-2,-,CASSLAGGANTGELFF
-,TRBV29-1,TRBJ2-1,TRBD1,CSVYPGQGGPQREQFF
-,TRBV27,TRBJ2-3,TRBD2,CASSPWTSGTDTQYF
few,TRBV13,TRBJ2-7,-,CASSLSVSLNLEQYF
-,TRBV30,TRBJ1-1,TRBD1,CAWLGQGNTEAFF
-,TRBV10-3,TRBJ2-5,TRBD1,CAINRGPGETQYF
-,TRBV19,TRBJ2-7,-,CASSPEGSGEQYF
once,TRBV10-3,TRBJ1-4,TRBD1,CAISEYRTGASGKLFF
-,TRBV9,TRBJ2-3,-,CASSVAGGTLPTDTQYF
few,TRBV4-2,TRBJ1-1,-,CASSQDGQGNTEAFF
-,TRBV5-1,TRBJ2-7,-,CASSLEQGSGEQYF
-,TRBV20-1,TRBJ2-5,-,CSALREETQYF
-,TRBV9,TRBJ1-3,-,CASSVLTGSGNTIYF
-,TRBV15,TRBJ2-5,TRBD1,CATSSGTGQGSGETQYF
-,TRBV4-1,TRBJ2-2,TRBD1,CASSQDSGTANTGELFF
-,TRBV18,TRBJ2-7,TRBD1,CASSPNRGTYEQYF
once,TRBV27,TRBJ2-5,TRBD2,CASSLAAGETQYF
-,TRBV28,TRBJ2-3,TRBD2,CASSPLAVADTQYF
-,TRBV18,TRBJ1-5,TRBD1,CASSSGQGNQPQHF
-,TRBV9,TRBJ2-3,-,CASSVTGTDTQYF
-,TRBV28,TRBJ2-6,-,CASSPRGPGANVLTF
few,TRBV4-1,TRBJ1-1,-,CASSHRREAFF
-,TRBV6-1,TRBJ2-7,TRBD1,CASSQRDRAYEQYF
-,TRBV10-3,TRBJ2-3,TRBD1,CAIRTGTGYTDTQYF